These 10 T cell receptor beta chains share one sample of origin, sequenced in a study of blood T cells in healthy people across ages (dated by TCRdb to the mid-2010s). Libraries were prepared through 5' RACE. The second PCR ran for about 6 to 12 cycles and used a J-beta primer mix along with a sample-barcoded 5' primer. Clones were called with MiXCR by TCRdb after fastp trimmed the public reads at Q25, and only in-frame beta chains were retained. Every CDR3 protein is listed once, alongside the most common genes and DNA of its rows. The sample contains 1.5 million to 2 million distinct CDR3 sequences, 39% of them found a single time. The top ten clones comprise 23% of the sample. The sequenced sample was blood. These receptors were taken from a human donor in good health.

The chain employs TRBV29-1 and TRBJ2-2; unclear D gene. V was trimmed by 5 bases and J by 8 bases, leaving 12 bases between them. Germline CDR1 and CDR2: SQVTM and ANQGSEA. This CDR3 is built from 12 residues. CDR3 bases: TGCAGCGTTCCAGGTCCCCGTGGGGAGCTGTTTTTT. Its translation: CSVPGPRGELFF.

This clonotype has only one observation. V usage is TRBV5-6 and J usage is TRBJ2-1; D is unresolved. The CDR3 length is 13 residues. Germline V gives CDR1 SGHDT, CDR2 YYEEEE. V was shortened by 2 bases and J by 12 bases, with 15 bases between the two germline ends. The CDR3 region has the DNA TGTGCCAGCAGCTTAGTTGACTGGGGTGGGCAGTTCTTC. Amino acid sequence: CASSLVDWGGQFF.

The table lists this clonotype with a count of one. One junction end disagrees with the germline gene, perhaps due to a read error. In DNA form, the CDR3 reads TGCGCCAGCAGTTTGTCCGGTCAGAGGCGTCGGTACGAGCAGTACTTC. This translates into CASSLSGQRRRYEQYF. This chain joins TRBV27 and TRBJ2-7; D is unclear. Germline values: CDR1 MNHEY, CDR2 SMNVEV (reference sequence). The length of the CDR3 is 16 residues.

This clonotype was counted only a few times. The V gene is TRBV7-9, the J gene TRBJ2-2; tentative D call: TRBD1 (5 bases). With 3 bases removed from V and 1 base from J, the gap between germline ends came to 12 bases. This CDR3 is 16 amino acids long. Germline CDR1 SEHNR, CDR2 FQNEAQ (reference sequence). This CDR3 reads CASSLTWTKNTGELFF. CDR3 nucleotide sequence: TGTGCCAGCAGCTTGACCTGGACAAAGAACACCGGGGAGCTGTTTTTT.

The CDR3 reads CASSMLGTSGFYNEQFF. Written as DNA, the CDR3 is TGTGCCAGTAGTATGTTAGGGACTAGCGGGTTCTACAATGAGCAGTTCTTC. The chain joins TRBV19 to TRBJ2-1; 12 bases fit TRBD2. From germline, CDR1 is LNHDA and CDR2 SQIVND (reference sequence). Unmatched junction bases numbered 6, after V lost 3 bases and J lost 3 bases. The CDR3 sequence is 17 residues long. The full variable domain, its missing parts supplied by reference TRBV19 and TRBJ2-1, is DGGITQSPKYLFRKEGQNVTLSCEQNLNHDAMYWYRQDPGQGLRLIYYSQIVNDFQKGDIAEGYSVSREKKESFPLTVTSAQKNPTAFYLCASSMLGTSGFYNEQFFGPGTRLTVL.

V usage is TRBV20-1 and J usage is TRBJ1-6; D remains unclear. This CDR3 is built from 15 residues. CDR1 and CDR2 from the germline V gene are DFQATT and SNEGSKA (reference sequence). V gave up 3 bases and J gave up 7 bases, with 16 bases separating them. The CDR3 DNA follows: TGCAGTGCTAGTGACTCCCGTTTGGGGAATTCACCCCTCCACTTT. This codes for CSASDSRLGNSPLHF.

The chain carries TRBV7-3 and TRBJ2-1; possible D gene TRBD1, 6 bases. The length of the CDR3 is 12 residues. V was trimmed by 5 bases and J by 10 bases, leaving 12 bases between them. CDR1 and CDR2 (germline): SGHTA, FQGTGA. CDR3 DNA sequence: TGTGCCAGCAGCGCATTAACAGGGGAGCAGTTCTTC. It translates to CASSALTGEQFF.

The chain is built from TRBV2 and TRBJ1-2; weak D call: TRBD1 (5 bases). This CDR3 is built from 24 residues. V was clipped by 1 base and J by 0 bases, with 36 bases between them. Germline CDR1 reads SNHLY; CDR2 reads FYNNEI. In DNA form, the CDR3 reads TGTGCCAGCAGTGAAGTATCCGCCGGAGTCGACGTAATTCGGGGCCCTAGACCTAACTATGGCTACACCTTC. It codes for CASSEVSAGVDVIRGPRPNYGYTF. The variable domain in full, with the rest retrieved from reference TRBV2 and TRBJ1-2, is EPEVTQTPSHQVTQMGQEVILRCVPISNHLYFYWYRQILGQKVEFLVSFYNNEISEKSEIFDDQFSVERPDGSNFTLKIRSTKLEDSAMYFCASSEVSAGVDVIRGPRPNYGYTFGSGTRLTVV.

The V call is TRBV6-1, the J call TRBJ2-1; no clear D gene. Germline assignment: CDR1 MNHNS and CDR2 SASEGT. The CDR3 has 14 residues. Trimming shortened V by 6 bases and J by 0 bases, and 9 bases separated the two germline ends. This CDR3 reads CASRETYSYNEQFF. The CDR3 bases are TGTGCCAGCAGAGAGACTTACTCCTACAATGAGCAGTTCTTC.

V is TRBV7-2 and J is TRBJ2-3; no clear D gene. The CDR3 length is 16 residues. The ends were cut back, 6 bases at V and 0 bases at J, with 16 bases in the middle. CDR1 is SGHTA, CDR2 FQGNSA, per germline. The CDR3 region is CASRFSGTESTDTQYF. CDR3 sequence (DNA): TGTGCCAGCAGGTTCTCAGGCACAGAGAGCACAGATACGCAGTATTTT.